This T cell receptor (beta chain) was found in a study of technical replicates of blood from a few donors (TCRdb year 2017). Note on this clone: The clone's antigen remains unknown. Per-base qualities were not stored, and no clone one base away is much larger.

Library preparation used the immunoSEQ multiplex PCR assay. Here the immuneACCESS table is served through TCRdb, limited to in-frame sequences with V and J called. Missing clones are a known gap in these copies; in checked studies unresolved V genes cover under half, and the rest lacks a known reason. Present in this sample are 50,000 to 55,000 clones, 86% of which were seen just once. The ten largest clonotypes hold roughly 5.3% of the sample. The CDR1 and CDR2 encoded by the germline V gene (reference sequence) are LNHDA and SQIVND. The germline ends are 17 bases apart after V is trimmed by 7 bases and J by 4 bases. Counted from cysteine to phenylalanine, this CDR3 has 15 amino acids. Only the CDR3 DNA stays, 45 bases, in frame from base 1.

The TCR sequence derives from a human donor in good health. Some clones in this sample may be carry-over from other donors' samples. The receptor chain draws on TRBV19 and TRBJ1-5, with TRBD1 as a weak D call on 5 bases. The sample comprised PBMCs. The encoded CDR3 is CASTPAGTTNQPQHF. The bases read TGTGCCAGTACCCCGGCGGGGACCACAAATCAGCCCCAGCATTTT.